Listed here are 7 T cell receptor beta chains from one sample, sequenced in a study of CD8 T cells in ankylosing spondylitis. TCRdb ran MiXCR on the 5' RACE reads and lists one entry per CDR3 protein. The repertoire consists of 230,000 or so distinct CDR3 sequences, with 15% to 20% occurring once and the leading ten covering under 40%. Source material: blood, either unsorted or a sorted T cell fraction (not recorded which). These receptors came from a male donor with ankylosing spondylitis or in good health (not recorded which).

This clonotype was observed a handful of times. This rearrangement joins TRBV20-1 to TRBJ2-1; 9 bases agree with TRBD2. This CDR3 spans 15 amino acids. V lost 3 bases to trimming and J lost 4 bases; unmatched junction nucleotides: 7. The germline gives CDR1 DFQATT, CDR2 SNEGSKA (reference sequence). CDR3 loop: CSARNRLADYNEQFF. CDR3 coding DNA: TGCAGTGCTAGGAATCGACTAGCGGATTACAATGAGCAGTTCTTC.

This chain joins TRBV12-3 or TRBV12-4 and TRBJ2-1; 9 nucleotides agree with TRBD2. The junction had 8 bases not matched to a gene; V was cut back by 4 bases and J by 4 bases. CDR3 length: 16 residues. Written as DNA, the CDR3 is TGTGCCAGCAGTTCCCCCCCTAGCGGGACTTACAATGAGCAGTTCTTC. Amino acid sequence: CASSSPPSGTYNEQFF.

CDR3 amino acids: CASSYSGLYNEQFF. CDR3 nucleotide sequence: TGTGCCAGCTCTTATAGCGGGTTATACAATGAGCAGTTCTTC. This chain joins TRBV28 and TRBJ2-1; 7 positions match TRBD2. This CDR3 has 14 residues. Germline V gene data show CDR1 as MDHEN and CDR2 as SYDVKM. V shed 8 bases, J shed 4 bases, and the junction held 8 bases outside the gene matches.

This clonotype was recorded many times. The CDR3 region is CSAPTSGRDYNEQFF. CDR3 nucleotides: TGCAGTGCTCCGACTAGCGGGAGGGATTACAATGAGCAGTTCTTC. The chain joins TRBV20-1 to TRBJ2-1; 14 nucleotides line up with TRBD2. The trim removed 5 bases at V and 4 bases at J, leaving 4 bases unmatched. The CDR3 consists of 15 residues. Germline V CDR1 and CDR2: DFQATT, SNEGSKA (reference sequence).

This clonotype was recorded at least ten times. Here the CDR3 DNA reads TGCGCCAGCAGCCAAATATACGACAGGGTGAACACTGAAGCTTTCTTT. This translates into CASSQIYDRVNTEAFF. The chain joins TRBV4-3 to TRBJ1-1; the match to TRBD1 covers 7 bases. This CDR3 spans 16 amino acids. With V trimmed by 2 bases and J by 0 bases, 6 bases remained unmatched. The germline gives CDR1 LGHNA, CDR2 YSLEER.

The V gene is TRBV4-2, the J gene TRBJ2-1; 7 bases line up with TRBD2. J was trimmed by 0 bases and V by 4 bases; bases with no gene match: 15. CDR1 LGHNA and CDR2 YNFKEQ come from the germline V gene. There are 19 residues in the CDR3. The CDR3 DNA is TGTGCCAGCAGCCCCCGGGACTACCTAAACCGGAGCTCCTACAATGAGCAGTTCTTC. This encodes CASSPRDYLNRSSYNEQFF.

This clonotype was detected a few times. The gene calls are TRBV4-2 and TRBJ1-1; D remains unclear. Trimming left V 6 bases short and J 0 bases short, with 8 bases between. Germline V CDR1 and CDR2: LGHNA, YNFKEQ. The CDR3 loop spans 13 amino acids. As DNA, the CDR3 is TGTGCCAGCAGTCCCCTTCTGAACACTGAAGCTTTCTTT. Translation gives CASSPLLNTEAFF.